These T cell receptor beta chains were read from a single sample in a study of cytomegalovirus exposure and HLA in healthy donors. Here immunoSEQ multiplex PCR was the method, and the copy in TCRdb shows in-frame clones only, minus some. The data contain 70,000 to 95,000 clones, around 77% of them singletons. Sequenced input: PBMCs. These receptors were taken from a man aged 50-59 years in good health and CMV-seronegative. The CDR3 runs from the conserved cysteine through the conserved F or W. The order of the fields is V gene, J gene, clone size, D gene, CDR3 protein, CDR3 DNA. A D gene is named only where the DNA matches it firmly. The size entry is marked missing in some rows and otherwise reads once, few, many or a size class.

V gene: TRBV30
J gene: TRBJ1-3
clone size: .
D gene: TRBD1
CDR3 protein: CAWNQGAGNTIYF
CDR3 DNA: TGTGCCTGGAATCAGGGGGCGGGAAACACCATATATTTT

V gene: TRBV5-1
J gene: TRBJ2-7
clone size: .
D gene: TRBD1
CDR3 protein: CASSPGQGGAYEQYF
CDR3 DNA: TGCGCCAGCAGCCCGGGACAGGGTGGGGCCTACGAGCAGTACTTC

V gene: TRBV7-9
J gene: TRBJ2-5
clone size: once
D gene: TRBD1
CDR3 protein: CSSSLGDSLGQETQYF
CDR3 DNA: TGTTCCAGCAGCTTAGGGGACAGCCTAGGTCAAGAGACCCAGTACTTC

V gene: TRBV11-1
J gene: TRBJ2-2
clone size: .
D gene: .
CDR3 protein: CASSRGAWNTGELFF
CDR3 DNA: TGTGCCAGCAGTCGGGGGGCATGGAACACCGGGGAGCTGTTTTTT

V gene: TRBV10-1
J gene: TRBJ1-2
clone size: few
D gene: .
CDR3 protein: CAVQGPNGYTF
CDR3 DNA: TGCGCAGTACAGGGACCAAATGGGTACACCTTC

V gene: TRBV25-1
J gene: TRBJ1-2
clone size: .
D gene: TRBD1
CDR3 protein: CASQGQERTYTF
CDR3 DNA: TGTGCCAGCCAGGGACAGGAGAGAACCTACACCTTC

V gene: TRBV12-5
J gene: TRBJ2-3
clone size: .
D gene: TRBD2
CDR3 protein: CASGLQRGVSDTQYF
CDR3 DNA: TGTGCTAGTGGTTTGCAGCGGGGCGTTTCAGATACGCAGTATTTT

V gene: TRBV9
J gene: TRBJ2-7
clone size: .
D gene: .
CDR3 protein: CASKQGPYEQYF
CDR3 DNA: TGTGCCAGCAAGCAGGGCCCCTACGAGCAGTACTTC

V gene: TRBV25-1
J gene: TRBJ2-5
clone size: .
D gene: TRBD2
CDR3 protein: CASALGLAGGETQYF
CDR3 DNA: TGTGCCAGCGCCCTGGGGCTAGCGGGAGGAGAGACCCAGTACTTC

V gene: TRBV7-2
J gene: TRBJ1-5
clone size: once
D gene: .
CDR3 protein: CASSLLAGAAHQPQHF
CDR3 DNA: TGTGCCAGCAGCTTACTTGCTGGGGCAGCCCATCAGCCCCAGCATTTT

V gene: TRBV20-1
J gene: TRBJ2-7
clone size: .
D gene: .
CDR3 protein: CSATGVYEQYF
CDR3 DNA: TGCAGTGCTACGGGTGTCTACGAGCAGTACTTC

V gene: TRBV11-3
J gene: TRBJ2-5
clone size: .
D gene: .
CDR3 protein: CASSLNQGETQYF
CDR3 DNA: TGTGCCAGCAGCTTAAACCAGGGAGAGACCCAGTACTTC

V gene: TRBV7-9
J gene: TRBJ1-5
clone size: .
D gene: TRBD1
CDR3 protein: CASSRVGTGNQPQHF
CDR3 DNA: TGTGCCAGCAGCCGAGTAGGGACAGGCAATCAGCCCCAGCATTTT

V gene: TRBV6-6
J gene: TRBJ1-5
clone size: few
D gene: .
CDR3 protein: CASSYPRVQPQHF
CDR3 DNA: TGTGCCAGCAGTTACCCCAGGGTTCAGCCCCAGCATTTT

V gene: TRBV7-9
J gene: TRBJ2-7
clone size: .
D gene: .
CDR3 protein: CASSGTGSSYEQYF
CDR3 DNA: TGTGCCAGCAGCGGAACAGGGTCGTCCTACGAGCAGTACTTC

V gene: TRBV7-2
J gene: TRBJ2-3
clone size: .
D gene: TRBD2
CDR3 protein: CASSLRRGEVADTQYF
CDR3 DNA: TGTGCCAGCAGCCTAAGGCGGGGGGAGGTGGCAGATACGCAGTATTTT

V gene: TRBV7-9
J gene: TRBJ2-2
clone size: .
D gene: .
CDR3 protein: CASSELEYGSLPFRELFF
CDR3 DNA: TGTGCCAGCAGCGAGTTAGAGTACGGGAGCCTCCCATTCCGGGAGCTGTTTTTT

V gene: TRBV4-1
J gene: TRBJ1-3
clone size: few
D gene: TRBD1
CDR3 protein: CASSPPSGDRSRNTIYF
CDR3 DNA: TGCGCCAGCAGCCCGCCAAGCGGGGACAGGAGCCGAAACACCATATATTTT

V gene: TRBV10-2
J gene: TRBJ1-2
clone size: .
D gene: .
CDR3 protein: CASSAVRNGYTF
CDR3 DNA: TGCGCCAGCAGTGCAGTTCGAAATGGCTACACCTTC

V gene: TRBV19
J gene: TRBJ1-6
clone size: .
D gene: .
CDR3 protein: CASSTLGGDNSPLHF
CDR3 DNA: TGTGCCAGTAGTACCCTTGGAGGGGATAATTCACCCCTCCACTTT

V gene: TRBV5-6
J gene: TRBJ1-6
clone size: .
D gene: TRBD1
CDR3 protein: CASSRTGVSYNSPLHF
CDR3 DNA: TGTGCCAGCAGCCGGACAGGGGTCTCCTATAATTCACCCCTCCACTTT

V gene: TRBV7-8
J gene: TRBJ1-4
clone size: .
D gene: .
CDR3 protein: CASSLRRPELNEKLFF
CDR3 DNA: TGTGCCAGCAGCTTAAGGAGGCCAGAACTAAATGAAAAACTGTTTTTT

V gene: TRBV7-2
J gene: TRBJ1-5
clone size: .
D gene: TRBD1
CDR3 protein: CASSLEGQGRQPQHF
CDR3 DNA: TGTGCCAGCAGCTTAGAGGGACAGGGACGTCAGCCCCAGCATTTT

V gene: TRBV4-2
J gene: TRBJ1-1
clone size: .
D gene: .
CDR3 protein: CASRIGEALNTEAFF
CDR3 DNA: TGTGCCAGCAGAATAGGAGAGGCCCTGAACACTGAAGCTTTCTTT

V gene: TRBV29-1
J gene: TRBJ1-1
clone size: .
D gene: TRBD1
CDR3 protein: CSGLGQGESGAFF
CDR3 DNA: TGCAGCGGTCTGGGACAGGGAGAGTCTGGGGCTTTCTTT

V gene: TRBV11-1
J gene: TRBJ2-2
clone size: .
D gene: .
CDR3 protein: CASSPTETGELFF
CDR3 DNA: TGTGCCAGCAGCCCCACAGAAACCGGGGAGCTGTTTTTT

V gene: TRBV19
J gene: TRBJ1-1
clone size: .
D gene: TRBD1
CDR3 protein: CASSKNLDRGLGTEAFF
CDR3 DNA: TGTGCCAGTAGTAAAAACCTGGACAGGGGGCTGGGAACTGAAGCTTTCTTT

V gene: TRBV15
J gene: TRBJ2-5
clone size: .
D gene: .
CDR3 protein: CATSRDTLTQETQYF
CDR3 DNA: TGTGCCACCAGCAGGGACACGTTGACCCAAGAGACCCAGTACTTC

V gene: TRBV6-1
J gene: TRBJ2-7
clone size: .
D gene: .
CDR3 protein: CASSSIYEQYF
CDR3 DNA: TGTGCCAGCAGTTCCATTTACGAGCAGTACTTC

V gene: TRBV6-5
J gene: TRBJ1-1
clone size: once
D gene: TRBD1
CDR3 protein: CASSERTGGTEAFF
CDR3 DNA: TGTGCCAGCAGTGAACGGACAGGGGGAACTGAAGCTTTCTTT

V gene: TRBV10-3
J gene: TRBJ2-2
clone size: .
D gene: .
CDR3 protein: CASKREENTGELFF
CDR3 DNA: TGTGCCAGCAAGAGGGAGGAGAACACCGGGGAGCTGTTTTTT

V gene: TRBV9
J gene: TRBJ2-5
clone size: .
D gene: .
CDR3 protein: CASSVAPRQAQETQYF
CDR3 DNA: TGTGCCAGCAGCGTAGCGCCACGACAAGCACAAGAGACCCAGTACTTC

V gene: TRBV7-9
J gene: TRBJ2-1
clone size: once
D gene: TRBD2
CDR3 protein: CASSGAGGVYEQFF
CDR3 DNA: TGTGCCAGCAGTGGAGCGGGGGGGGTCTATGAGCAGTTCTTC

V gene: TRBV2
J gene: TRBJ1-2
clone size: .
D gene: .
CDR3 protein: CASSGQGFYGYTF
CDR3 DNA: TGTGCCAGCAGCGGCCAGGGGTTCTATGGCTACACCTTC

V gene: TRBV6-5
J gene: TRBJ1-6
clone size: few
D gene: TRBD1
CDR3 protein: CASSTGGRNSPLHF
CDR3 DNA: TGTGCCAGCAGTACAGGGGGCAGGAATTCACCCCTCCACTTT

V gene: TRBV5-1
J gene: TRBJ2-2
clone size: .
D gene: .
CDR3 protein: CASSLDGHTGELFF
CDR3 DNA: TGCGCCAGCAGCTTGGATGGCCACACCGGGGAGCTGTTTTTT

V gene: TRBV6-1
J gene: TRBJ2-7
clone size: .
D gene: .
CDR3 protein: CASSSPRQRSYEQYF
CDR3 DNA: TGTGCCAGCAGTTCCCCCCGACAGCGCTCCTACGAGCAGTACTTC

V gene: TRBV18
J gene: TRBJ2-7
clone size: .
D gene: .
CDR3 protein: CASSPQGTVTYEQYF
CDR3 DNA: TGTGCCAGCTCACCCCAGGGGACGGTAACCTACGAGCAGTACTTC

V gene: TRBV7-2
J gene: TRBJ2-1
clone size: .
D gene: TRBD2
CDR3 protein: CASRLKAGGPFYNEQFF
CDR3 DNA: TGTGCCAGCAGATTAAAGGCGGGGGGCCCTTTCTACAATGAGCAGTTCTTC

V gene: TRBV18
J gene: TRBJ1-4
clone size: .
D gene: TRBD1
CDR3 protein: CASSLRDRVEKLFF
CDR3 DNA: TGTGCCAGCTCGCTCCGGGACAGGGTTGAAAAACTGTTTTTT

V gene: TRBV7-9
J gene: TRBJ2-5
clone size: .
D gene: TRBD2
CDR3 protein: CASWGGVQETQYF
CDR3 DNA: TGTGCCAGTTGGGGGGGGGTCCAAGAGACCCAGTACTTC

V gene: TRBV6-1
J gene: TRBJ2-5
clone size: .
D gene: TRBD1
CDR3 protein: CASTNRGSQETQYF
CDR3 DNA: TGTGCCAGCACTAACAGGGGTTCTCAAGAGACCCAGTACTTC

V gene: TRBV4-2
J gene: TRBJ2-5
clone size: .
D gene: .
CDR3 protein: CASSSDGGETQYF
CDR3 DNA: TGTGCCAGCAGTTCCGACGGGGGAGAGACCCAGTACTTC

V gene: TRBV29-1
J gene: TRBJ1-2
clone size: .
D gene: .
CDR3 protein: CSDTTAGLNSGYTF
CDR3 DNA: TGCAGCGATACTACGGCGGGGCTGAATAGTGGCTACACCTTC

V gene: TRBV5-1
J gene: TRBJ2-1
clone size: .
D gene: TRBD1
CDR3 protein: CASSLTLQGYSAYNEQFF
CDR3 DNA: TGCGCCAGCAGCTTAACTCTACAGGGGTACTCGGCCTACAATGAGCAGTTCTTC

V gene: TRBV18
J gene: TRBJ2-3
clone size: .
D gene: TRBD1
CDR3 protein: CASSPIQGAPDTQYF
CDR3 DNA: TGTGCCAGCTCACCAATTCAGGGGGCTCCAGATACGCAGTATTTT

V gene: TRBV7-9
J gene: TRBJ1-1
clone size: .
D gene: .
CDR3 protein: CASSLHLGGGEAFF
CDR3 DNA: TGTGCCAGCAGCTTACACCTGGGAGGGGGTGAAGCTTTCTTT

V gene: TRBV19
J gene: TRBJ1-5
clone size: .
D gene: .
CDR3 protein: CAAAELSNQPQHF
CDR3 DNA: TGTGCCGCGGCAGAGCTTAGCAATCAGCCCCAGCATTTT